This section outlines one TCR beta chain sequence together with its context. As yet, its antigen is unknown. There are 16 residues in the CDR3. Deletions cut 5 bases from V and 6 bases from J, with 22 bases between. Per germline, CDR1 MNHEY and CDR2 SVGAGI. The entry originates in a study of blood T cells in healthy people across ages. Broader study findings: Measured against age, TCR beta diversity per million T cells decreased in a roughly linear manner.

Donors gave 8 to 10 milliliters of peripheral blood apiece. No fewer than 5.5 micrograms of total RNA were isolated from every sample. The use of a sample-barcoded 5' primer and a J-beta primer mix characterized a second PCR of roughly 7 to 11 cycles. TCRdb independently ran MiXCR on the 5' RACE reads; one entry per CDR3 protein. In the table there are some 760,000 distinct CDR3 sequences, just under 25% of which are singletons. The same data also contributed to another study, on T cells of mothers and their children. From that report: All donors were healthy and Caucasian; they were a few mothers and their six children.

The genes are TRBV6-5 and TRBJ1-2; tentative D call: TRBD1 (5 bases). What was sequenced was blood. The TCR originated in a boy between 10 and 17 years old in good health. CDR3 loop: CASSRPSRGQGDGYTF. The CDR3 coding sequence is TGTGCCAGCAGTCGCCCCTCCCGAGGGCAGGGTGATGGCTACACCTTC.